The clone carrying this TCR beta chain was detected ten times or more. Antigen unknown. The sample comes from a study of response to subunit inactivated influenza vaccine. General observations from the study: That few new T cells are recruited by each seasonal influenza vaccination was the authors' suggestion.

One entry per CDR3 protein results from TCRdb running MiXCR on the RT-PCR reads. Counted here are fewer than 250,000 distinct CDR3 sequences, around 14% occurring once; the ten biggest clones make up approximately 27%. This CDR3 contains 16 residues. V lost 0 bases, J lost 2 bases, and 10 bases lay in between. Germline assignment: CDR1 KGHDR and CDR2 SFDVKD. This clonotype originated in a man aged 50-59 years who received an inactivated influenza vaccine. Sequencing used CD8+ T cells sorted from PBMCs, obtained 4 to 6 days after vaccination. The chain employs TRBV24-1 and TRBJ2-1; a weak D match, TRBD1 (5 bases). Here the CDR3 DNA reads TGTGCCACCAGTGATTTGTCTGGGGCCCCCTACAATGAGCAGTTCTTC. Protein sequence: CATSDLSGAPYNEQFF.